This T cell receptor beta chain emerged from a study of T-cell memory formation after mild COVID-19 (dated by TCRdb to 2020 to 2023). Turning to the overall study: TCR sequence clusters from the two donors were found to be largely donor specific. In a couple of donors, T-cell clones that expanded and contracted after mild COVID-19 were tracked by sequencing TCRalpha and TCRbeta repertoires over time. The cohort comprised two young, previously healthy adult volunteers, one female and one male.

General findings and caveats noted by the study authors: Contracting CD4+ clones were located mainly in the CM and EM memory subsets, whereas CD8+ clones were found to be enriched in EMRA. Clones that contracted from day 15 to 85 showed balanced CD4/CD8 phenotypes, whereas a second wave of clones that expanded from day 15 to 37 leaned towards CD4+. Only a couple of mild cases were covered in the study, and larger cohorts including severe cases with pre-infection samples were considered necessary. The second-wave clones that peaked on day 37 were not confirmed to be SARS-CoV-2 specific. Some responding clones were detected in pre-infection memory, which suggested that pre-existing cross-reactive memory T cells had joined the SARS-CoV-2 response.

TCRdb shows the sequencer as Illumina NovaSeq 6000. TCRalpha and TCRbeta cDNA libraries were built by 5'RACE with constant-segment primers, adding sample barcodes and unique molecular identifiers. RNA was extracted from every sample with Trizol reagent. Library amplification was performed in two PCR steps, and a second sample barcode and Illumina TruSeq adapters were introduced in the second step. Sequencing of the libraries was done on an Illumina NovaSeq, producing 2 x 150 bp paired-end reads. The authors processed their data as follows. With migec v1.2.7, reads were demultiplexed and then collapsed into UMI-guided consensus sequences. With mixcr v2.1.11, UMI consensuses were aligned to TRA and TRB V and J templates and assembled into clonotypes. Clonotypes were classified as expanded or contracted when called significant by both edgeR and NoisET, with noise models trained on biological replicates. For edgeR calls, the cutoffs were a false discovery rate-adjusted p below 0.01 and a log2 fold-change threshold of 1. As an exploratory analysis of dynamics, max-normalized trajectories of the 1000 most abundant clonotypes were examined by PCA with hierarchical clustering. Each responding clone was given a CD4 or CD8 phenotype based on the CD4+ and CD8+ repertoires, which had been sequenced separately. Using fastp trimming at Q25 and MiXCR clonotype assembly, TCRdb reanalyzed the public sequencing data and kept in-frame beta chains. Every CDR3 protein is listed once, alongside the most common genes and DNA of its rows. These V and J calls derive from TCRdb rather than the authors' analysis. For this sample there are 40,000 to 60,000 distinct CDR3 sequences; 5.5% to 7.5% appear just once. In total, the top ten clones hold 1.4% of the sample.

Germline trimming: 6 bases from V, 4 bases from J; junction bases outside gene matches: 7. The CDR3, from cysteine to phenylalanine, totals 14 residues. Of the read, only the CDR3 DNA is kept; its 42 bases are in frame from base 1. The CDR1 and CDR2 encoded by the germline V gene (reference sequence) are MNHNY and SVGAGI. On this clonotype itself: Its cognate antigen has yet to be identified. No much larger clonotype is one base removed from it; base qualities were not supplied.

Ficoll-Paque density gradient centrifugation was used to isolate PBMCs. The chain is assembled from TRBV6-6 and TRBJ1-2; 8 bases in the middle match TRBD1. This TCR came from a man between 18 and 29 years old who had mild COVID-19 (a few samples of this study predate the infection). The sample titles of this study are shuffled in the database, so cell type and time point are left out; the donor was told from shared clones. Sequences were obtained from PBMCs or a T cell subset sorted from them (not recorded which). The DNA sequence reads TGTGCCAGCAGCCTAGGACAGGGACTCTATGGCTACACCTTC. Translated, it reads CASSLGQGLYGYTF.